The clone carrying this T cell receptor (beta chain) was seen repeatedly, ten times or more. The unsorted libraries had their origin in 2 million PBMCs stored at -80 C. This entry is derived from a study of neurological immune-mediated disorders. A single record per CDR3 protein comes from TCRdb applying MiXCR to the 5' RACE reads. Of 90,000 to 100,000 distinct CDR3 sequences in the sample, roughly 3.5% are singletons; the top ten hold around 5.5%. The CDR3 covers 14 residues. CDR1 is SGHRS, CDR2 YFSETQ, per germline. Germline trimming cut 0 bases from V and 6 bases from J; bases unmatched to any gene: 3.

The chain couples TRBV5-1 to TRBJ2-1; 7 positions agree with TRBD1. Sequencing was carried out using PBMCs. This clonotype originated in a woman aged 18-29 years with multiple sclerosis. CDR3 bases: TGCGCCAGCAGCTTGGCCGACAGGGCCAATGAGCAGTTCTTC. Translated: CASSLADRANEQFF. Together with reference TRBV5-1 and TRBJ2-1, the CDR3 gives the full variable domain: KAGVTQTPRYLIKTRGQQVTLSCSPISGHRSVSWYQQTPGQGLQFLFEYFSETQRNKGNFPGRFSGRQFSNSRSEMNVSTLELGDSALYLCASSLADRANEQFFGPGTRLTVL.